The rows below give T cell receptor beta chains drawn from one sample of a study of immune evolution from preneoplasia to lung adenocarcinoma. Some clones are missing from TCRdb's copy, which holds only in-frame ones; the method was immunoSEQ multiplex PCR. The data show approximately 8,800 clones, with roughly 80% seen just once and roughly a tenth held by the top ten. Sequencing was done on a sample of FFPE minimally invasive lung adenocarcinoma tissue. These receptors were obtained from an older donor with lung adenocarcinoma. Each CDR3 is given with its conserved first and last residue. A D gene is named only where the DNA matches it firmly. Clone size is given for some rows only: seen once, a few or many times, or a class if the clone is expanded.

CDR3	DNA	D	V	J	size
CASSMGLAGVNEQYF	TGTGCCAGCAGCATGGGACTAGCGGGTGTCAACGAGCAGTACTTC	TRBD2	TRBV7-4	TRBJ2-7	once
CASSIVAGVNTEAFF	TGTGCCAGTAGTATAGTAGCAGGGGTGAACACTGAAGCTTTCTTT	.	TRBV19	TRBJ1-1	.
CASSPGTGGYLETQYF	TGTGCCAGCAGCCCCGGGACAGGGGGCTATTTGGAGACCCAGTACTTC	TRBD1	TRBV6-6	TRBJ2-5	.
CASGGLAGVHEQYF	TGTGCCAGCGGGGGGCTAGCGGGAGTCCACGAGCAGTACTTC	TRBD2	TRBV2	TRBJ2-7	.
CASSSGTGGEKLFF	TGCGCCAGCAGCTCCGGGACAGGGGGGGAAAAACTGTTTTTT	TRBD1	TRBV5-1	TRBJ1-4	.
CASRSGTGGSGELFF	TGTGCCAGTAGGTCCGGGACAGGGGGCTCCGGGGAGCTGTTTTTT	TRBD1	TRBV19	TRBJ2-2	.
CASSLSGKSENEQFF	TGCGCCAGCAGCCTTAGCGGGAAAAGTGAGAATGAGCAGTTCTTC	TRBD2	TRBV5-1	TRBJ2-1	.
CASSALTGRDGYTF	TGTGCCAGCAGTGCCCTGACAGGGCGGGACGGCTACACCTTC	TRBD1	TRBV27	TRBJ1-2	.
CASRNEAGAHQPQHF	TGTGCCAGTAGGAACGAGGCAGGGGCTCATCAGCCCCAGCATTTT	.	TRBV19	TRBJ1-5	.
CASSSLGRGEDEKLFF	TGTGCCAGCAGCTCCCTGGGGAGAGGGGAGGATGAAAAACTGTTTTTT	.	TRBV7-6	TRBJ1-4	.
CASSLTLAGGPGGEQYF	TGTGCCAGCAGCTTAACTTTGGCGGGAGGGCCGGGAGGGGAGCAGTACTTC	TRBD2	TRBV7-2	TRBJ2-7	once
CASSDLKQGGGNTIYF	TGTGCCAGCAGCGACCTGAAACAGGGTGGGGGAAACACCATATATTTT	.	TRBV9	TRBJ1-3	.
CATEAGVVGTGELFF	TGTGCCACCGAAGCGGGAGTGGTGGGCACCGGGGAGCTGTTTTTT	TRBD2	TRBV19	TRBJ2-2	.
CASSPPGLGNTEAFF	TGTGCCAGCTCACCACCGGGCCTCGGGAACACTGAAGCTTTCTTT	.	TRBV18	TRBJ1-1	few